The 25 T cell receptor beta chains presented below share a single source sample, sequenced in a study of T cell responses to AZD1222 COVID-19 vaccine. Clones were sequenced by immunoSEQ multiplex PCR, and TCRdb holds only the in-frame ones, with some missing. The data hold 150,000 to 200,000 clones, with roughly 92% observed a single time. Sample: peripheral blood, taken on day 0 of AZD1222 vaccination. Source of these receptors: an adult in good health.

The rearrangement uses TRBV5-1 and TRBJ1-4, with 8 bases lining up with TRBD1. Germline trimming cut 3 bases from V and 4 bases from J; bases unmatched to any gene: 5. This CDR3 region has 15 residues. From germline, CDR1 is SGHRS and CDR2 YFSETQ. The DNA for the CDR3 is TGCGCCAGCAGCTGGGTGACAGGGGATAATGAAAAACTGTTTTTT. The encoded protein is CASSWVTGDNEKLFF.

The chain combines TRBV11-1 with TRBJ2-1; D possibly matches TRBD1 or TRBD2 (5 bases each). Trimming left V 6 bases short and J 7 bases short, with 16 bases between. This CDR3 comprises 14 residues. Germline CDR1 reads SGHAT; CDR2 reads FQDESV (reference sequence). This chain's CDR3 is CASRSVGEGNEQFF. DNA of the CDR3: TGTGCCAGCAGATCTGTGGGTGAGGGGAATGAGCAGTTCTTC. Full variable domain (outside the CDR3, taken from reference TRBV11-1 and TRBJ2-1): EAEVAQSPRYKITEKSQAVAFWCDPISGHATLYWYRQILGQGPELLVQFQDESVVDDSQLPKDRFSAERLKGVDSTLKIQPAELGDSAMYLCASRSVGEGNEQFFGPGTRLTVL.

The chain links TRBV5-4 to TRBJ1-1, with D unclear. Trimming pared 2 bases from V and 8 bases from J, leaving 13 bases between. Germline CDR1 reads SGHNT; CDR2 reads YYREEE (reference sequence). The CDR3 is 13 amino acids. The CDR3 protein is CASSFFGSLEAFF. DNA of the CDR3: TGTGCCAGCAGCTTTTTCGGCAGCCTAGAAGCTTTCTTT.

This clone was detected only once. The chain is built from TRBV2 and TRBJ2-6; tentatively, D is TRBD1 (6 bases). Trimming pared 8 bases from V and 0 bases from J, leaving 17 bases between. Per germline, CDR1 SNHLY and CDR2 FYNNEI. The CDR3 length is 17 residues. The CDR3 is CASAQGPGRSGANVLTF. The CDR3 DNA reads TGTGCCAGCGCCCAGGGGCCTGGTCGCTCTGGGGCCAACGTCCTGACTTTC. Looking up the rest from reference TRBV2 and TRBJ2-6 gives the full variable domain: EPEVTQTPSHQVTQMGQEVILRCVPISNHLYFYWYRQILGQKVEFLVSFYNNEISEKSEIFDDQFSVERPDGSNFTLKIRSTKLEDSAMYFCASAQGPGRSGANVLTFGAGSRLTVL.

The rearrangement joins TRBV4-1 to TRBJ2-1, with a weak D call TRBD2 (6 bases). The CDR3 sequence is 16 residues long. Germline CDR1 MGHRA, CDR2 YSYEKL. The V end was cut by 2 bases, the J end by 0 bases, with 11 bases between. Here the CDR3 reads CASSQRAGLSYNEQFF. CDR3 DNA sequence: TGCGCCAGCAGCCAACGAGCGGGCCTCTCCTACAATGAGCAGTTCTTC.

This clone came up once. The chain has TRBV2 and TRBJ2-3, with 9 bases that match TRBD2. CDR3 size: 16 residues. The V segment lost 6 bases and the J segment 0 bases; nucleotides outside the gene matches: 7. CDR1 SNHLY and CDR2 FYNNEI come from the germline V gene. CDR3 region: CASRLSSGESTDTQYF. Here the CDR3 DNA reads TGTGCCAGCAGGCTATCTAGCGGGGAGAGCACAGATACGCAGTATTTT. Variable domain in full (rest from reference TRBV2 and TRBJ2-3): EPEVTQTPSHQVTQMGQEVILRCVPISNHLYFYWYRQILGQKVEFLVSFYNNEISEKSEIFDDQFSVERPDGSNFTLKIRSTKLEDSAMYFCASRLSSGESTDTQYFGPGTRLTVL.

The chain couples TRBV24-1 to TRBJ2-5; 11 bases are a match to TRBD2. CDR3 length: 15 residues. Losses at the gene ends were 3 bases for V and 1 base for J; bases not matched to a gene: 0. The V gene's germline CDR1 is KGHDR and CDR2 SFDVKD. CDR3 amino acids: CATSDLAGGQETQYF. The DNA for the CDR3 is TGTGCCACCAGTGATCTAGCGGGGGGCCAAGAGACCCAGTACTTC.

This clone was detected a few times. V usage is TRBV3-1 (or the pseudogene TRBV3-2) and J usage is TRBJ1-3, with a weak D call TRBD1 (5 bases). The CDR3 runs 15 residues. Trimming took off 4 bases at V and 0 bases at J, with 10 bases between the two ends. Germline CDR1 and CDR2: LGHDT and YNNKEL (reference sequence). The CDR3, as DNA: TGTGCCAGCAGCCCTAAAGGGGCCTCTGGAAACACCATATATTTT. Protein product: CASSPKGASGNTIYF.

CDR3 sequence reads: CAWNQLVGNTIYF. The CDR3 DNA follows: TGTGCCTGGAATCAGCTAGTGGGAAACACCATATATTTT. The V and J genes are TRBV30 and TRBJ1-3, with D hard to call. V lost 4 bases and J 4 bases, leaving 11 bases between the germline ends. CDR1 is GTSNPN and CDR2 is SVGIG in the germline V gene (reference sequence). The CDR3 spans 13 residues.

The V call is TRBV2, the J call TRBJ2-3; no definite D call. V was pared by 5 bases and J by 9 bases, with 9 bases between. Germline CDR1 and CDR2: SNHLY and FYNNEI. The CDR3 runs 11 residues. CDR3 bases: TGTGCCAGCAGTATCACGCCAACGCAGTATTTT. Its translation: CASSITPTQYF.

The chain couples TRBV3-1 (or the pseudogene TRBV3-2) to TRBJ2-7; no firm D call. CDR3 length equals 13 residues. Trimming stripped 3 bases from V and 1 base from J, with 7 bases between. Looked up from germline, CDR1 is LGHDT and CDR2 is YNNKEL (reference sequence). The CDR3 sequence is CASSQDGSYEQYF. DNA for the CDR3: TGTGCCAGCAGCCAGGACGGTTCCTACGAGCAGTACTTC.

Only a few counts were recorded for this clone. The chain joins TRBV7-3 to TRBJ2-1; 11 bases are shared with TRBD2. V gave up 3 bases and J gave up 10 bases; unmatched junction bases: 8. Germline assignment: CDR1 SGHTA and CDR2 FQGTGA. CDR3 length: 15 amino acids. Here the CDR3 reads CASSFVAGGQGEQFF. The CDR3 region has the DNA TGTGCCAGCAGCTTTGTAGCGGGAGGGCAGGGAGAGCAGTTCTTC. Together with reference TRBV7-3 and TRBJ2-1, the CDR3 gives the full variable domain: GAGVSQTPSNKVTEKGKYVELRCDPISGHTALYWYRQSLGQGPEFLIYFQGTGAADDSGLPNDRFFAVRPEGSVSTLKIQRTERGDSAVYLCASSFVAGGQGEQFFGPGTRLTVL.

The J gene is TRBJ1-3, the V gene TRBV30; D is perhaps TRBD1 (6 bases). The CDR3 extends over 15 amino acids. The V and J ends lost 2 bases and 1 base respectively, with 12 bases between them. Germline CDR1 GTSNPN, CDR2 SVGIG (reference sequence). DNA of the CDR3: TGTGCCTGGAGTCTTTACAGGGAGTCTGGAAACACCATATATTTT. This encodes CAWSLYRESGNTIYF. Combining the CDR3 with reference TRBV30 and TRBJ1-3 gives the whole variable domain SQTIHQWPATLVQPVGSPLSLECTVEGTSNPNLYWYRQAAGRGLQLLFYSVGIGQISSEVPQNLSASRPQDRQFILSSKKLLLSDSGFYLCAWSLYRESGNTIYFGEGSWLTVV.

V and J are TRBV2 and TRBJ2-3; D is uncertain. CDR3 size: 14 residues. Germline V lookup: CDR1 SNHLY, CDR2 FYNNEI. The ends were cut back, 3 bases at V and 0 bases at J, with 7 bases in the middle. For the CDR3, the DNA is TGTGCCAGCAGTGAGTTTAGGAGCACAGATACGCAGTATTTT. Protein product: CASSEFRSTDTQYF.

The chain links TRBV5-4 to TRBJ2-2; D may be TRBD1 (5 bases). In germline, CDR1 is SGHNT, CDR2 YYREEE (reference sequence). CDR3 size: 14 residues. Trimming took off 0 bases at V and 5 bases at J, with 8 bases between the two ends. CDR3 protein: CASSLARATGELFF. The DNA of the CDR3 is TGTGCCAGCAGCTTGGCCAGGGCGACCGGGGAGCTGTTTTTT. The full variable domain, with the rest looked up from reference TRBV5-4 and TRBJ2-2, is ETGVTQSPTHLIKTRGQQVTLRCSSQSGHNTVSWYQQALGQGPQFIFQYYREEENGRGNFPPRFSGLQFPNYSSELNVNALELDDSALYLCASSLARATGELFFGEGSRLTVL.

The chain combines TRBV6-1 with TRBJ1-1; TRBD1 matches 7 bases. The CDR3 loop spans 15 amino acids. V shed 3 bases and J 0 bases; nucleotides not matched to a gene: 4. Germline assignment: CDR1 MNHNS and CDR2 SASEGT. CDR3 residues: CASSESTGMNTEAFF. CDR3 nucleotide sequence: TGTGCCAGCAGTGAGTCGACAGGGATGAACACTGAAGCTTTCTTT.

The CDR3: CASSLDAVEAFF. The CDR3 DNA is TGCGCCAGCAGCTTGGATGCAGTTGAAGCTTTCTTT. The rearrangement joins TRBV5-1 to TRBJ1-1; D is unclear. Trimming shortened V by 0 bases and J by 7 bases, and 7 bases separated the two germline ends. This CDR3 has 12 residues. Looked up from germline, CDR1 is SGHRS and CDR2 is YFSETQ.

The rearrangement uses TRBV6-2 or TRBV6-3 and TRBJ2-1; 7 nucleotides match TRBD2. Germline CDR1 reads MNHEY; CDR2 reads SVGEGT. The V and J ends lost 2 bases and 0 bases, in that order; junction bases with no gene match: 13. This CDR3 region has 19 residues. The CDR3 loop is CASSYGGSGYYSSYNEQFF. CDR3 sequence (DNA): TGTGCCAGCAGTTACGGCGGTAGCGGGTACTATAGCTCCTACAATGAGCAGTTCTTC.

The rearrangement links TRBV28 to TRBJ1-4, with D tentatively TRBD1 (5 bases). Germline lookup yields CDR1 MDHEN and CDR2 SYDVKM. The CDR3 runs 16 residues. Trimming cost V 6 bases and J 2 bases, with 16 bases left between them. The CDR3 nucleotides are TGTGCCAGCAGCCCTCCACGGGGGTACACTAATGAAAAACTGTTTTTT. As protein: CASSPPRGYTNEKLFF.

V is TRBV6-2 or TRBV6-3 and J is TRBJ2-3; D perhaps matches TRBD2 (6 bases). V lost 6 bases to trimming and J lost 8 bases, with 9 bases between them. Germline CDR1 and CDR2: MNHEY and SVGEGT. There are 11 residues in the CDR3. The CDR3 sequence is CASSLGGTQYF. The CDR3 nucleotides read TGTGCCAGCAGCCTGGGGGGTACGCAGTATTTT.

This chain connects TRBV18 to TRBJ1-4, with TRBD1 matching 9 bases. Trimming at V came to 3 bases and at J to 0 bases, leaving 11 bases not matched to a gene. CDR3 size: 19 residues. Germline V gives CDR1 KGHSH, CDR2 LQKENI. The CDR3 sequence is CASSPETGTGTATNEKLFF. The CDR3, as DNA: TGTGCCAGCTCACCGGAGACCGGGACAGGGACCGCAACTAATGAAAAACTGTTTTTT.

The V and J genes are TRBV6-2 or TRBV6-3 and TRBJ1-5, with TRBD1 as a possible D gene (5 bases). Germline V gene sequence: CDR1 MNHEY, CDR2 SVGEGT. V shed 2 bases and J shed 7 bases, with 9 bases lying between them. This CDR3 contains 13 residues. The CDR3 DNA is TGTGCCAGCAGTTACAGGGGCGGGCAGCCCCAGCATTTT. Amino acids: CASSYRGGQPQHF.

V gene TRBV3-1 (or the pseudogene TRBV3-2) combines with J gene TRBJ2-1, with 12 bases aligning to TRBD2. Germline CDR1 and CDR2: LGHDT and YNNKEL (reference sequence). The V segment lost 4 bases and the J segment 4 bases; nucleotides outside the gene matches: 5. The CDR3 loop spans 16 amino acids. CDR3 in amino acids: CASSPTGLAGYNEQFF. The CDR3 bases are TGTGCCAGCAGCCCGACGGGACTAGCGGGTTACAATGAGCAGTTCTTC.

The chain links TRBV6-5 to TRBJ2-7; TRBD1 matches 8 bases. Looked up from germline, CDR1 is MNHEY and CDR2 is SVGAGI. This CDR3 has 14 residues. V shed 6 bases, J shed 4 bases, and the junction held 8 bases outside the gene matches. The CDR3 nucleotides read TGTGCCAGCAGGAGGCAGGGGGCGCGATACGAGCAGTACTTC. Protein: CASRRQGARYEQYF.

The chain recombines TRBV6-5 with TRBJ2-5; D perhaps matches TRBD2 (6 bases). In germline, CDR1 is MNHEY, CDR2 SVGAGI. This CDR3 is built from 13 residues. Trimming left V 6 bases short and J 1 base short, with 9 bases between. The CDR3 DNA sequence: TGTGCCAGCAGCCCGGGGGTCCAAGAGACCCAGTACTTC. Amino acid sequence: CASSPGVQETQYF.